A single sample gave rise to the 3 T cell receptor beta chains below, sequenced in a study of cytomegalovirus exposure and HLA in healthy donors. Both 60 Vbeta primers and 13 Jbeta primers went into the PCR. Using immunoSEQ multiplex PCR, the repertoire was profiled, and TCRdb retains in-frame clones only, with some absent. The repertoire holds about 130,000 clones, with around 80% as singletons. The material sequenced was PBMCs. The source is a woman aged 40 to 49 in good health and CMV-seronegative.

This clone was seen a few times. The V call is TRBV7-2, the J call TRBJ2-7; 11 bases map to TRBD2. The germline CDR1 and CDR2 sequences are SGHTA and FQGNSA. The CDR3 has 15 residues. Unmatched junction bases numbered 8, after V lost 4 bases and J lost 6 bases. The CDR3 region is CASSYSGGAVGEQYF. The CDR3 coding sequence is TGTGCCAGCAGCTATAGCGGGGGGGCTGTCGGCGAGCAGTACTTC.

This clone turned up a few times. The genes are TRBV11-3 and TRBJ2-7; TRBD2 might be the D (5 bases). The CDR3 length is 13 residues. Germline V CDR1 and CDR2: SGHNT, YENEEA. V dropped 5 bases and J dropped 0 bases, with 8 bases sitting between them. The CDR3 nucleotides are TGTGCCAGCAGCCCGGGGAGCTCCTACGAGCAGTACTTC. Amino acids: CASSPGSSYEQYF.

The J gene is TRBJ2-7, the V gene TRBV5-4, with D unresolved. The germline V and J ends were trimmed by 4 bases and 5 bases, with 16 bases remaining between them. CDR1 SGHNT and CDR2 YYREEE come from the germline V gene (reference sequence). CDR3 length equals 14 residues. The CDR3 DNA reads as TGTGCCAGCAGCCGCTCGCAGGCGCCGGACGAGCAGTACTTC. This gives the protein CASSRSQAPDEQYF.